The 14 T cell receptor beta chains below all came from one sample that was sequenced in a study of T cells in Graves' hyperthyroidism and ophthalmopathy. Amplification yielded TCR beta CDR3 regions, with RNA transcripts as the source. The HTBI primer set was used in a first-round RT-PCR of the TCR CDR3. TCRdb ran MiXCR on the multiplex PCR reads and lists one entry per CDR3 protein. The repertoire holds approximately 720,000 distinct CDR3 sequences, 18% seen once, with approximately 15% in the top ten. The sequenced material came from blood. Every receptor here comes from a woman aged 45-65 years with Graves' hyperthyroidism that later progressed to Graves' ophthalmopathy.

This clonotype has ten or more counts. This chain joins TRBV18 and TRBJ1-2; possible D gene TRBD1, 5 bases. CDR1 KGHSH and CDR2 LQKENI come from the germline V gene. The length of the CDR3 is 14 residues. V gave up 3 bases and J gave up 2 bases, with 10 bases separating them. The CDR3 is CASSPDTRNYGYTF. CDR3 nucleotides: TGTGCCAGCTCACCGGACACACGAAACTATGGCTACACCTTC. The complete variable domain, with remaining parts taken from reference TRBV18 and TRBJ1-2, reads NAGVMQNPRHLVRRRGQEARLRCSPMKGHSHVYWYRQLPEEGLKFMVYLQKENIIDESGMPKERFSAEFPKEGPSILRIQQVVRGDSAAYFCASSPDTRNYGYTFGSGTRLTVV.

Comments on this clonotype: The germline gene is not matched at one end of the junction; a read error may be the cause. The rearrangement links TRBV7-7 to TRBJ1-5; D possibly corresponds to TRBD1 (5 bases). Germline CDR1 and CDR2: SSHAT and FNYEAQ (reference sequence). CDR3 length: 17 residues. The CDR3 DNA reads TGTGCTAGCAGCTTAGCGGTCGGGGACGGTAGCAATCAGCCCCAGCATTTT. It codes for CASSLAVGDGSNQPQHF.

V gene TRBV5-1 combines with J gene TRBJ2-1; D may correspond to TRBD1 or TRBD2 (5 bases each). The ends were cut back, 4 bases at V and 2 bases at J, with 10 bases in the middle. The V gene's germline CDR1 is SGHRS and CDR2 YFSETQ. CDR3 length: 14 amino acids. CDR3 DNA sequence: TGCGCCAGCAGCACGGGACCACCCTACAATGAGCAGTTCTTC. This codes for CASSTGPPYNEQFF. The whole variable domain, filled in from reference TRBV5-1 and TRBJ2-1, reads KAGVTQTPRYLIKTRGQQVTLSCSPISGHRSVSWYQQTPGQGLQFLFEYFSETQRNKGNFPGRFSGRQFSNSRSEMNVSTLELGDSALYLCASSTGPPYNEQFFGPGTRLTVL.

A few counts support this clonotype. V and J are TRBV20-1 and TRBJ1-1; 7 bases agree with TRBD1. Germline loops: CDR1 DFQATT, CDR2 SNEGSKA (reference sequence). The CDR3 consists of 15 residues. J gave up 5 bases and V 2 bases, and 11 bases lay outside the gene matches. CDR3 region: CSARISQGRETEAFF. The DNA of the CDR3 is TGCAGTGCTAGAATCTCACAGGGGAGAGAAACTGAAGCTTTCTTT.

This clonotype has at least ten counts. This rearrangement joins TRBV14 to TRBJ2-3; 8 nucleotides align to TRBD1. The V gene end was trimmed by 1 base and the J gene end by 2 bases; junction bases not matched to a gene: 8. Germline V gene sequence: CDR1 SGHDN, CDR2 FVKESK. This CDR3 is 17 amino acids long. CDR3 DNA: TGTGCCAGCAGCCAAGGCTGGGACAGGTCGTACACAGATACGCAGTATTTT. This codes for CASSQGWDRSYTDTQYF.

This clonotype was found many times. The rearrangement joins TRBV5-1 to TRBJ2-2, with a tentative D call TRBD1 (6 bases). The CDR3 has 16 amino acids. V was pared by 2 bases and J by 3 bases, with 14 bases between. Germline V gene lookup returns CDR1 SGHRS and CDR2 YFSETQ. The DNA for the CDR3 is TGCGCCAGCAGCTTACAGGGAATACGGGACACCGGGGAGCTGTTTTTT. Its translation: CASSLQGIRDTGELFF.

This clonotype was counted between two and nine times. The chain is built from TRBV11-3 and TRBJ2-7, with D perhaps being TRBD1 or TRBD2 (5 bases each). This CDR3 comprises 13 residues. Germline CDR1 is SGHNT and CDR2 is YENEEA. Trimming took 0 bases from V and 6 from J, leaving 9 bases between them. CDR3 nucleotide sequence: TGTGCCAGCAGCTTAGATCCAGGGAGCGAGCAGTACTTC. This sequence encodes CASSLDPGSEQYF.

As for this clonotype: This may be a read error, as it is one base from a much larger clone. The chain uses TRBV12-3 or TRBV12-4 and TRBJ2-7; 11 nucleotides match TRBD2. Unmatched junction bases numbered 7, after V lost 3 bases and J lost 6 bases. This CDR3 is built from 15 residues. The CDR3 sequence is CASSLHRTSGCEQYF. In nucleotides, the CDR3 is TGTGCCAGCAGTTTGCATCGGACTAGCGGGTGCGAGCAGTACTTC.

Ten or more counts support this clonotype. The chain employs TRBV2 and TRBJ1-6, with TRBD1 identical over 10 bases. The CDR3 loop spans 17 amino acids. The junction had 3 bases not matched to a gene; V was cut back by 4 bases and J by 0 bases. From germline, CDR1 is SNHLY and CDR2 FYNNEI. The CDR3 DNA reads TGTGCCAGCAGTGGGACAGGGGGAAGCTCCTATAATTCACCCCTCCACTTT. It yields the protein CASSGTGGSSYNSPLHF.

This clonotype came up a few times. The chain has TRBV5-6 and TRBJ1-6; D possibly corresponds to TRBD1 (6 bases). Germline CDR1 and CDR2: SGHDT and YYEEEE. The CDR3 sequence is 15 residues long. The V end lost 4 bases, the J end lost 13 bases, and 21 bases lay between the germline ends. CDR3 protein: CASSAPTGRHWPLHF. The CDR3 bases are TGTGCCAGCAGCGCCCCGACAGGCCGGCATTGGCCCCTCCACTTT.

This clonotype was observed a handful of times. The CDR3 DNA follows: TGCGCCAGCAGCCATCTAGGGCAGGGGGAAAAGACCCAGTACTTC. Encoded protein: CASSHLGQGEKTQYF. V and J are TRBV4-1 and TRBJ2-5; 7 bases are shared with TRBD1. Germline V gene data show CDR1 as MGHRA and CDR2 as YSYEKL. The V and J ends lost 3 bases and 6 bases, in that order; junction bases with no gene match: 10. This CDR3 comprises 15 residues.

This clonotype occurred many times. CDR3 DNA: TGTGCCAGCAGCACGACAGGGGAACAGCCCCAGCATTTT. Its translation is CASSTTGEQPQHF. The chain employs TRBV7-8 and TRBJ1-5, with TRBD1 matching over 8 bases. The CDR3 spans 13 residues. Germline assignment: CDR1 SGHVS and CDR2 FQNEAQ. J gave up 7 bases and V 5 bases, and 4 bases lay outside the gene matches.

This clonotype was found many times. The chain combines TRBV12-3 or TRBV12-4 with TRBJ2-3; possibly TRBD2 for D (6 bases). This CDR3 comprises 16 residues. Deletions cut 4 bases from V and 2 bases from J, with 16 bases between. CDR3 in DNA: TGTGCCAGCAGTTCCAACGCCGGAGGGCACACAGATACGCAGTATTTT. As protein: CASSSNAGGHTDTQYF.

This clonotype was recorded at least ten times. This chain links TRBV7-8 with TRBJ2-7, with unresolved D. V dropped 0 bases and J dropped 5 bases, with 5 bases sitting between them. Germline CDR1 SGHVS, CDR2 FQNEAQ. CDR3 length: 12 residues. The CDR3 DNA reads TGTGCCAGCAGCTTAGCTGGAGACGAGCAGTACTTC. This codes for CASSLAGDEQYF. Combining the CDR3 with reference TRBV7-8 and TRBJ2-7 gives the whole variable domain GAGVSQSPRYKVAKRGQDVALRCDPISGHVSLFWYQQALGQGPEFLTYFQNEAQLDKSGLPSDRFFAERPEGSVSTLKIQRTQQEDSAVYLCASSLAGDEQYFGPGTRLTVT.